This T cell receptor (beta chain) was found in a study of CD8 T cells in Susac syndrome. TCR beta sequences were obtained from blood CD8+ and CD4+ T cells. The multiple sclerosis controls consisted of treatment-naive patients with relapsing-remitting disease, either stable or active. CDR3 size: 13 residues. Germline V CDR1 and CDR2: SGHTA, FQGNSA. The ends were cut back, 2 bases at V and 8 bases at J, with 12 bases in the middle. An input of 0.5 to 1 ug of RNA was subjected to reverse transcription using random hexamers. By means of immunoSEQ multiplex PCR, TCR beta CDR3 spanning 54 Vbeta and 13 Jbeta underwent amplification. TCRdb reprocessed the immunoSEQ multiplex PCR reads with MiXCR, giving one entry per CDR3 protein. Altogether approximately 150,000 distinct CDR3 sequences are present, over 85% being singletons, with the ten largest covering roughly 0.094%.

The TCR was taken from a human donor with multiple sclerosis. The chain is built from TRBV7-2 and TRBJ1-1, with D maybe TRBD1 (5 bases). The sequenced sample consisted of CD4+ T cells from PBMCs. CDR3 bases: TGTGCCAGCAGCTTAAGGTGGGGGGAGGAAGCTTTCTTT. This gives the protein CASSLRWGEEAFF.